One T cell receptor beta chain is described in this entry. Per germline, CDR1 SGHRS and CDR2 YFSETQ. The CDR3 has 16 residues. V lost 1 base and J 0 bases, leaving 14 bases between the germline ends. The sample belongs to a study of blood T cells in healthy people across ages. Isolation per sample recovered at least 6 million PBMCs. Alongside a J-beta primer mix, a sample-barcoded 5' primer served in a second PCR lasting about 7 to 12 cycles. A minimum of 2.5 million CDR3-containing paired-end reads was obtained for each sample. TCRdb reprocessed the 5' RACE reads with MiXCR, giving one entry per CDR3 protein. The table lists hundreds of thousands of distinct CDR3 sequences, about 50% of them singletons, with roughly 13% in the top ten.

The TCR was taken from a woman older than 75 in good health. Sample: blood. The chain carries TRBV5-1 and TRBJ2-7; D not resolved. CDR3 amino acids: CASSLFDIPDSYEQYF. The CDR3 nucleotides read TGCGCCAGCAGCTTGTTTGACATCCCGGACTCCTACGAGCAGTACTTC.